Listed below are T cell receptor beta chains from one sample, sequenced in a study of Ad26.COV2.S vaccination and SARS-CoV-2 variants. Data came from immunoSEQ multiplex PCR; TCRdb stores just in-frame clones and leaves some out. The sample contains around 320,000 clones, around four fifths of which appear only once. The sample consisted of peripheral blood, taken in a trial of Ad26.COV2.S vaccine versus placebo. All receptors derive from a person between 18 and 65 years old who received the Ad26.COV2.S COVID-19 vaccine or a placebo. Each CDR3 is given with its conserved first and last residue. The D gene is left open where the match is weak. Size tells how often a clone was seen (once, few, many) or the class of an expanded clone, and some rows leave it out.

V gene	D gene	J gene	clone size	CDR3 DNA	CDR3 protein
TRBV5-1	TRBD2	TRBJ2-1	NA	TGCGCCAGCAGCTTGCCCGGGACTAGCGGGGGGGGTGAGCAGTTCTTC	CASSLPGTSGGGEQFF
TRBV20-1	NA	TRBJ1-1	NA	TGCAGTGCTAGGAGGGGCGAAGCTTTCTTT	CSARRGEAFF
TRBV7-9	NA	TRBJ1-2	NA	TGTGCCAGCAGCTTAGTCGGTGCAGCGCCCTATGGCTACACCTTC	CASSLVGAAPYGYTF
TRBV28	NA	TRBJ1-1	NA	TGTGCCAGCCGTAGGATGAACACTGAAGCTTTCTTT	CASRRMNTEAFF
TRBV13	TRBD1	TRBJ1-1	NA	TGTGCCAGCACCTTACGGGGACAGATGAACACTGAAGCTTTCTTT	CASTLRGQMNTEAFF
TRBV5-1	NA	TRBJ2-7	NA	TGCGCCAGCAGCGCGACCGGGACCTCGGGGGAGCAGTACTTC	CASSATGTSGEQYF
TRBV18	TRBD1	TRBJ1-1	few	TGTGCCAGCTCGCAGGGGGGCGACACTGAAGCTTTCTTT	CASSQGGDTEAFF
TRBV20-1	NA	TRBJ1-5	NA	TGCAGTGCTAGTGCAGGGGTGGGCCAGCCCCAGCATTTT	CSASAGVGQPQHF
TRBV27	NA	TRBJ2-3	NA	TGTGCCAGCAGTTCCCCCATCTGGGGGGGCGGCGATACGCAGTATTTT	CASSSPIWGGGDTQYF
TRBV5-1	NA	TRBJ1-2	NA	TGCGCCAGCAGCTCGGGGACCGCCGATTCTCAATATGGCTACACCTTC	CASSSGTADSQYGYTF
TRBV4-1	TRBD1	TRBJ1-2	NA	TGCGCCAGCAGCCTTTCCGGGACAGGGGGAGATTACACCTTC	CASSLSGTGGDYTF
TRBV7-8	NA	TRBJ2-2	NA	TGTGCCAGCAGCTTATTGGCAGGGGGGACCGGGGAGCTGTTTTTT	CASSLLAGGTGELFF
TRBV5-1	NA	TRBJ2-2	NA	TGCGCCAGCAGCTTAAATGCAGGGGTCGGTACCGGGGAGCTGTTTTTT	CASSLNAGVGTGELFF
TRBV4-2	TRBD1	TRBJ1-2	NA	TGTGCCAGCAGCCAAGATCGAACAGGGGTAGTCTATGGCTACACCTTC	CASSQDRTGVVYGYTF
TRBV2	TRBD1	TRBJ1-2	NA	TGTGCCAGCAGTCTCTCCAGGGACAGCCTCTATGGCTACACCTTC	CASSLSRDSLYGYTF
TRBV9	TRBD1	TRBJ2-3	NA	TGTGCCAGCAGCGTAGGCCCGGGACAGGGGGTCTTTACAGATACGCAGTATTTT	CASSVGPGQGVFTDTQYF
TRBV27	NA	TRBJ2-7	NA	TGTGCCAGCAGTCCCAACGTCCTAGCGCTGGGAAAATACGAGCAGTACTTC	CASSPNVLALGKYEQYF
TRBV4-1	NA	TRBJ1-1	once	TGCGCCAGCAGCCAAGATCGTTGGGCTTTCTTT	CASSQDRWAFF
TRBV7-9	NA	TRBJ2-3	few	TGTGCCAGCAGCTCCGCGGATACGCAGTATTTT	CASSSADTQYF
TRBV20-1	NA	TRBJ2-3	NA	TGCAGTGCTAGTTTTACTCGGGGCTCAGATACGCAGTATTTT	CSASFTRGSDTQYF
TRBV7-2	TRBD1	TRBJ1-4	NA	TGTGCCAGCAGCCCGAGGGGGCCAACTAATGAAAAACTGTTTTTT	CASSPRGPTNEKLFF
TRBV6-6	NA	TRBJ2-5	NA	TGTGCCAGCACCTCGAGCAGCCTCCAAGAGACCCAGTACTTC	CASTSSSLQETQYF
TRBV7-2	NA	TRBJ2-7	NA	TGTGCCAGCAGCTTGGGTAGAGCAGGCGAGCAGTACTTC	CASSLGRAGEQYF
TRBV6-5	TRBD1	TRBJ1-1	NA	TGTGCCAGCAGTCCAACGACAGGGCCCACTGAAGCTTTCTTT	CASSPTTGPTEAFF
TRBV6-6	NA	TRBJ2-3	NA	TGTGCCAGCAGTAAAATCAGGTCGGATACGCAGTATTTT	CASSKIRSDTQYF
TRBV21-1	NA	TRBJ2-7	NA	TGTGCCAGCAGCAGTAAAGTGCACGGGCCCAAATTGGGTTACGAGCAGTACTTC	CASSSKVHGPKLGYEQYF
TRBV6-1	NA	TRBJ1-1	few	TGTGCCAGCAGTGTATCGACGTGGGGCCTGAACACTGAAGCTTTCTTT	CASSVSTWGLNTEAFF
TRBV5-1	TRBD1	TRBJ2-2	NA	TGCGCCAGCAGCCGGGACAGGGGAGGAACCGGGGAGCTGTTTTTT	CASSRDRGGTGELFF
TRBV5-1	TRBD1	TRBJ1-1	few	TGCGCCAGCCGGGGACAGGGGAACACTGAAGCTTTCTTT	CASRGQGNTEAFF
TRBV6-5	NA	TRBJ1-3	NA	TGTGCCAGCAGCCCCGGGACACAGGGAAACACCATATATTTT	CASSPGTQGNTIYF
TRBV6-5	TRBD2	TRBJ2-7	once	TGTGCCAGCAGTTACGTACGACAGCGGGGGGCCTACGAGCAGTACTTC	CASSYVRQRGAYEQYF
TRBV12-3/TRBV12-4	NA	TRBJ1-6	NA	TGTGCCAGCAGTTTAAAGGGAGACACACCCCTCCACTTT	CASSLKGDTPLHF
TRBV6-4	NA	TRBJ1-2	few	TGTGCCAGCAGTTCCTTAGGGGGTCGCTACACCTTC	CASSSLGGRYTF
TRBV27	TRBD1	TRBJ1-4	NA	TGTGCCAGCAAACGACAGGGGCCTAATGAAAAACTGTTTTTT	CASKRQGPNEKLFF
TRBV11-3	NA	TRBJ1-1	NA	TGTGCCAGCAGCTTAGTCAGGTCCAGCCCTGGGGCTTTCTTT	CASSLVRSSPGAFF
TRBV7-9	NA	TRBJ2-3	NA	TGTGCCAGCAGCACATCGGGCACAGATACGCAGTATTTT	CASSTSGTDTQYF
TRBV4-2	TRBD2	TRBJ2-7	NA	TGTGCCAGCAGCCTCAATAGCGGGTCCCCCTCCTACGAGCAGTACTTC	CASSLNSGSPSYEQYF
TRBV7-3	TRBD2	TRBJ2-1	NA	TGTGCCAGCAGCTTCGGACTAGCGGGCGAGCAGTTCTTC	CASSFGLAGEQFF
TRBV7-2	NA	TRBJ1-4	NA	TGTGCCAGCAGCTCACTTTTCGGGGCAATTAATGAAAAACTGTTTTTT	CASSSLFGAINEKLFF
TRBV5-1	NA	TRBJ1-2	NA	TGCGCCAGCAGCTTGGGGACGGAGAACTATGGCTACACCTTC	CASSLGTENYGYTF
TRBV9	NA	TRBJ1-6	NA	TGTGCCAGCAGCGCAGACACCGGGACACATAATTCACCCCTCCACTTT	CASSADTGTHNSPLHF
TRBV3-1/TRBV3-2	TRBD2	TRBJ2-1	NA	TGTGCCAGCAGCCTAAGTGGGGGGGTGGTGTCCTACAATGAGCAGTTCTTC	CASSLSGGVVSYNEQFF
TRBV5-1	NA	TRBJ2-2	NA	TGCGCCAGCAGCTCCGGCTCGGGGGACACCGGGGAGCTGTTTTTT	CASSSGSGDTGELFF
TRBV6-5	NA	TRBJ1-1	NA	TGTGCCAGCAGTTACTCGGGCCCTCCCTCTGAAGCTTTCTTT	CASSYSGPPSEAFF
TRBV4-2	NA	TRBJ1-6	NA	TGTGCCAGCAGCCAAGCCTCCCCCAATTCACCCCTCCACTTT	CASSQASPNSPLHF
TRBV7-2	NA	TRBJ1-2	few	TGTGCCAGCAGTCCTGGAAATGTTGGTGGCTACACCTTC	CASSPGNVGGYTF
TRBV11-2	NA	TRBJ2-3	NA	TGTGCCAGCAGCTCCGGGTTTCCCTTGAATACGCAGTATTTT	CASSSGFPLNTQYF
TRBV9	NA	TRBJ2-2	NA	TGTGCCAGCAGCGTAGCTTGGACCACCGGGGAGCTGTTTTTT	CASSVAWTTGELFF
TRBV29-1	NA	TRBJ2-7	few	TGCAGCGTTGGCGACACCTACGAGCAGTACTTC	CSVGDTYEQYF